This T cell receptor beta chain was retrieved from a study of blood T cell repertoires in COVID-19. CDR1 is MDHEN, CDR2 SYDVKM, per germline. The length of the CDR3 is 14 residues. The V end was cut by 9 bases, the J end by 1 base, with 15 bases between. This table comes from immunoSEQ multiplex PCR, and its TCRdb copy is limited to in-frame clones, with some not included. The data show about 340,000 clones, around four fifths seen once. The sequence was collected from a man aged 30 to 39 with active or convalescent COVID-19. The rearrangement links TRBV28 to TRBJ1-1, with D tentatively TRBD1 (6 bases). Sample: peripheral blood. CDR3 DNA sequence: TGTGCCAGTCCGGGGGGCGCCGAGAACACTGAAGCTTTCTTT. As protein: CASPGGAENTEAFF. Based on the CDR3 plus reference TRBV28 and TRBJ1-1, the full variable domain is DVKVTQSSRYLVKRTGEKVFLECVQDMDHENMFWYRQDPGLGLRLIYFSYDVKMKEKGDIPEGYSVSREKKERFSLILESASTNQTSMYLCASPGGAENTEAFFGQGTRLTVV.